A single sample is the source of the 27 T cell receptor beta chains below, sequenced in a study of shared clonotypes between healthy human individuals. Using immunoSEQ multiplex PCR, the repertoire was profiled, and TCRdb retains in-frame clones only, with some absent. The sample gives roughly 1 million clones, around four fifths of which show up once; 1.4% is in the top ten. The source material was memory CD4+ T cells sorted from blood. The subset is: CD45RA-negative fraction. The receptor set was obtained from a man younger than 35 in good health.

V and J are TRBV7-9 and TRBJ2-1; 15 bases match TRBD2. The CDR3 extends over 15 amino acids. V was clipped by 5 bases and J by 8 bases; unmatched bases: 4. In germline, CDR1 is SEHNR, CDR2 FQNEAQ (reference sequence). CDR3 sequence reads: CASSTGLAGGHEQFF. CDR3 nucleotides: TGTGCCAGCAGCACCGGACTAGCGGGGGGGCATGAGCAGTTCTTC.

J is TRBJ1-1 and V is TRBV6-5, with no clear D. Trimming stripped 2 bases from V and 8 bases from J, with 12 bases between. The CDR3 sequence is 13 residues long. Germline values: CDR1 MNHEY, CDR2 SVGAGI. The CDR3: CASSYSLSVEAFF. The CDR3 DNA reads as TGTGCCAGCAGTTACAGTTTATCCGTCGAAGCTTTCTTT.

V usage is TRBV18 and J usage is TRBJ2-5; 7 nucleotides agree with TRBD2. Germline CDR1 and CDR2: KGHSH and LQKENI. The CDR3 runs to 14 residues. The V and J ends lost 0 bases and 3 bases, in that order; junction bases with no gene match: 1. The CDR3 is CASSPPAGEETQYF. In nucleotides, the CDR3 is TGTGCCAGCTCACCACCGGCGGGGGAAGAGACCCAGTACTTC.

Points on this clone: Other nucleotide sequences from this sample produce the same CDR3. The chain links TRBV5-1 to TRBJ1-4, with D perhaps matching TRBD1 (5 bases). This CDR3 has 14 amino acids. The germline V and J ends were trimmed by 3 bases and 5 bases, with 11 bases remaining between them. In germline, CDR1 is SGHRS, CDR2 YFSETQ. The CDR3 is CASSSRDGNEKLFF. CDR3 DNA sequence: TGCGCCAGCAGCTCCCGGGACGGAAATGAAAAACTGTTTTTT. The full variable domain, with the rest looked up from reference TRBV5-1 and TRBJ1-4, is KAGVTQTPRYLIKTRGQQVTLSCSPISGHRSVSWYQQTPGQGLQFLFEYFSETQRNKGNFPGRFSGRQFSNSRSEMNVSTLELGDSALYLCASSSRDGNEKLFFGSGTQLSVL.

V and J are TRBV11-3 and TRBJ2-4; D possibly corresponds to TRBD2 (7 bases). Trimming shortened V by 4 bases and J by 6 bases, and 13 bases separated the two germline ends. Germline assignment: CDR1 SGHNT and CDR2 YENEEA. This CDR3 contains 14 residues. The CDR3 spells CASSSGGAGNIQYF. The CDR3 DNA reads as TGTGCCAGCAGCTCTGGGGGGGCGGGAAACATTCAGTACTTC.

The rearrangement uses TRBV10-3 and TRBJ1-6, with D perhaps matching TRBD1 (5 bases). Germline assignment: CDR1 ENHRY and CDR2 SYGVKD. This CDR3 contains 17 residues. V was clipped by 10 bases and J by 1 base, with 20 bases between them. The CDR3 region is CATQAVVGGSYNSPLHF. The CDR3 nucleotides are TGTGCCACCCAGGCCGTGGTTGGGGGTTCCTATAATTCACCCCTCCACTTT.

DNA of the CDR3: TGCGCCAGCAGTACGAGTAGCGCCCAAGAGACCCAGTACTTC. Translating it yields CASSTSSAQETQYF. The chain is built from TRBV10-2 and TRBJ2-5; D perhaps matches TRBD2 (5 bases). Germline V gene sequence: CDR1 WSHSY, CDR2 SAAADI. Trimming removed 5 bases at V and 1 base at J, with 11 bases between. The CDR3 runs to 14 residues.

The sample holds a few counts of this clone. Other DNA sequences in the sample encode the same CDR3. The genes are TRBV30 and TRBJ2-5; weak D call: TRBD2 (7 bases). The CDR3 has 13 amino acids. V dropped 2 bases and J dropped 4 bases, with 11 bases sitting between them. Germline loops: CDR1 GTSNPN, CDR2 SVGIG (reference sequence). The CDR3 spells CAWSLGGAETQYF. The CDR3 coding sequence is TGTGCCTGGAGTCTAGGGGGGGCAGAGACCCAGTACTTC.

The rearrangement joins TRBV2 to TRBJ1-2; D call uncertain. Trimming pared 5 bases from V and 6 bases from J, leaving 4 bases between. This CDR3 has 10 residues. CDR1 and CDR2 (germline): SNHLY, FYNNEI. Written as DNA, the CDR3 is TGTGCCAGCAGTTACAATGGCTACACCTTC. Its translation: CASSYNGYTF.

The chain recombines TRBV30 with TRBJ1-6, with D unresolved. The CDR3 sequence is 14 residues long. Between the trimmed V and J ends, which lost 4 bases and 6 bases, there was a span of 13 bases. The germline gives CDR1 GTSNPN, CDR2 SVGIG (reference sequence). The CDR3 loop is CAWKIVGANSPLHF. CDR3 nucleotide sequence: TGTGCCTGGAAGATCGTCGGAGCTAATTCACCCCTCCACTTT.

This chain connects TRBV7-2 to TRBJ2-3; no firm D call. Trimming shortened V by 0 bases and J by 2 bases, and 9 bases separated the two germline ends. Germline CDR1 reads SGHTA; CDR2 reads FQGNSA. This CDR3 contains 15 residues. The CDR3 nucleotides are TGTGCCAGCAGCTTAGCCGGTCGGGTCACAGATACGCAGTATTTT. It translates to CASSLAGRVTDTQYF.

V gene TRBV29-1 combines with J gene TRBJ2-1; TRBD1 matches 7 bases. The V gene's germline CDR1 is SQVTM and CDR2 ANQGSEA. The V segment lost 6 bases and the J segment 6 bases; nucleotides outside the gene matches: 5. The length of the CDR3 is 12 residues. The CDR3 nucleotides read TGCAGCGTAAACAGGGGTCCCAATGAGCAGTTCTTC. It translates to CSVNRGPNEQFF.

This sequence joins TRBV5-1 and TRBJ2-1; a possible D gene is TRBD1 (5 bases). Germline CDR1 SGHRS, CDR2 YFSETQ. The CDR3 runs 14 residues. The germline V and J ends were trimmed by 7 bases and 0 bases, with 11 bases remaining between them. The DNA of the CDR3 is TGCGCCAGCGCCTCCCAGGGCTCCTACAATGAGCAGTTCTTC. Translated: CASASQGSYNEQFF.

In this sample, this clone turned up a few times. The V gene is TRBV6-1, the J gene TRBJ1-5; D gene unclear. Deletions cut 1 base from V and 7 bases from J, with 8 bases between. This CDR3 contains 13 residues. The V gene's germline CDR1 is MNHNS and CDR2 SASEGT. This chain's CDR3 is CASSEERGQPQHF. The CDR3, as DNA: TGTGCCAGCAGTGAAGAACGGGGACAGCCCCAGCATTTT.

The chain combines TRBV2 with TRBJ2-1; possible D gene TRBD2, 5 bases. The CDR3 loop spans 13 amino acids. V lost 1 base and J 9 bases, leaving 10 bases between the germline ends. Germline V gene lookup returns CDR1 SNHLY and CDR2 FYNNEI. The CDR3 loop is CASSEEGVVEQFF. Here the CDR3 DNA reads TGTGCCAGCAGTGAAGAGGGAGTCGTTGAGCAGTTCTTC.

This clone is a singleton in its sample. The chain employs TRBV29-1 and TRBJ2-1, with 10 bases identical to TRBD2. Per germline, CDR1 SQVTM and CDR2 ANQGSEA. J was trimmed by 6 bases and V by 3 bases; bases with no gene match: 5. This CDR3 spans 14 amino acids. This CDR3 is CSVDGAGGSNEQFF. CDR3 nucleotides: TGCAGCGTTGACGGAGCGGGAGGGAGCAATGAGCAGTTCTTC.

A single count supports this clone. The genes are TRBV2 and TRBJ2-2; D gene unclear. Germline V gene sequence: CDR1 SNHLY, CDR2 FYNNEI. This CDR3 spans 15 amino acids. The V and J ends lost 0 bases and 1 base respectively, with 6 bases between them. In nucleotides, the CDR3 is TGTGCCAGCAGTGAAGCGCGGATGAACACCGGGGAGCTGTTTTTT. This sequence encodes CASSEARMNTGELFF.

This clone appeared a few times. Additional DNA sequences in this sample encode the identical CDR3. This chain joins TRBV18 and TRBJ1-1; no reliable D call. Deletions cut 3 bases from V and 1 base from J, with 6 bases between. The CDR3 extends over 13 amino acids. Germline V gives CDR1 KGHSH, CDR2 LQKENI. The CDR3 is CASSPDGNTEAFF. The CDR3 DNA follows: TGTGCCAGCTCACCGGACGGGAACACTGAAGCTTTCTTT.

This chain joins TRBV4-2 and TRBJ2-5; 8 bases line up with TRBD2. Germline V lookup: CDR1 LGHNA, CDR2 YNFKEQ. CDR3 length: 16 residues. The V gene end was trimmed by 4 bases and the J gene end by 10 bases; junction bases not matched to a gene: 17. CDR3 sequence reads: CASSRYYGSTGGDQYF. The CDR3 nucleotides are TGTGCCAGCAGCCGATATTACGGGTCTACCGGGGGGGACCAGTACTTC.

V usage is TRBV7-9 and J usage is TRBJ1-1; TRBD1 matches at 9 bases. The junction had 4 bases not matched to a gene; V was cut back by 5 bases and J by 0 bases. This CDR3 is 15 amino acids long. Germline V gene data show CDR1 as SEHNR and CDR2 as FQNEAQ (reference sequence). CDR3 amino acids: CASSPGQGLNTEAFF. CDR3 in DNA: TGTGCCAGCAGCCCAGGACAGGGGCTGAACACTGAAGCTTTCTTT.

This clone was seen more than once but under ten times. Other DNA sequences from this sample encode an identical CDR3 as well. CDR3: CASSPSGANVLTF. The CDR3 DNA follows: TGTGCCAGCTCACCCTCTGGGGCCAACGTCCTGACTTTC. The chain joins TRBV18 to TRBJ2-6; D remains unclear. CDR1 is KGHSH and CDR2 is LQKENI in the germline V gene. CDR3 length equals 13 residues. V was cut by 3 bases and J by 0 bases, with 0 bases left in between.

In its sample, this clone was seen a few times. The V call is TRBV6-6, the J call TRBJ1-5; no firm D call. From germline, CDR1 is MNHNY and CDR2 SVGAGI (reference sequence). The CDR3 sequence is 16 residues long. With 0 bases removed from V and 0 bases from J, the gap between germline ends came to 9 bases. CDR3 amino acids: CASSYSAGYSNQPQHF. The CDR3 DNA is TGTGCCAGCAGTTACTCGGCTGGATATAGCAATCAGCCCCAGCATTTT.

The rearrangement joins TRBV7-2 to TRBJ2-1, with 9 bases matching TRBD2. The CDR3 runs to 14 residues. Germline trimming cut 3 bases from V and 7 bases from J; bases unmatched to any gene: 4. Germline V gives CDR1 SGHTA, CDR2 FQGNSA. The CDR3 bases are TGTGCCAGCAGCTTCAGCGGGAGGTTAAATGAGCAGTTCTTC. Amino acids: CASSFSGRLNEQFF. The full variable domain, in which reference TRBV7-2 and TRBJ2-1 provide the parts outside the CDR3, is GAGVSQSPSNKVTEKGKDVELRCDPISGHTALYWYRQSLGQGLEFLIYFQGNSAPDKSGLPSDRFSAERTGGSVSTLTIQRTQQEDSAVYLCASSFSGRLNEQFFGPGTRLTVL.

The rearrangement links TRBV7-2 to TRBJ1-1; 10 positions agree with TRBD1. Germline trimming cut 5 bases from V and 5 bases from J; bases unmatched to any gene: 8. CDR1 is SGHTA, CDR2 FQGNSA, per germline. This CDR3 spans 15 amino acids. The CDR3 sequence: CASSLRQGALTEAFF. CDR3 DNA: TGTGCCAGCAGCCTTCGACAGGGGGCCTTAACTGAAGCTTTCTTT.

About this clone itself: A much larger clone is a single base away; this may be a read error. Other DNA sequences in this specimen translate into the identical CDR3. This rearrangement joins TRBV28 to TRBJ2-7; the D is unclear. CDR1 and CDR2 from the germline V gene are MDHEN and SYDVKM. This CDR3 has 11 residues. Trimming took off 7 bases at V and 3 bases at J, with 7 bases between the two ends. CDR3 nucleotide sequence: TGTGCCAGCACCTGGGGCTACGAGCAGTACTTC. Residues: CASTWGYEQYF.

J is TRBJ1-1 and V is TRBV7-6; unclear D gene. The V end was cut by 4 bases, the J end by 3 bases, with 12 bases between. The CDR3 is 14 residues long. Germline V gene lookup returns CDR1 SGHVS and CDR2 FNYEAQ. The CDR3 DNA reads TGTGCCAGCAGCTCCACGGCGGCGGACACTGAAGCTTTCTTT. Amino acids: CASSSTAADTEAFF.

This rearrangement joins TRBV6-5 to TRBJ1-6, with 9 positions matching TRBD1. CDR1 and CDR2 (germline): MNHEY, SVGAGI. The V and J ends lost 2 bases and 7 bases, in that order; junction bases with no gene match: 6. The CDR3 length is 16 residues. The CDR3 DNA reads as TGTGCCAGCAGTTACGTCTCCGGGACAGGGAATTCACCCCTCCACTTT. This encodes CASSYVSGTGNSPLHF.